This is a list of T cell receptor beta chains from one sample in a study of cytomegalovirus exposure and HLA in healthy donors. Sequencing used immunoSEQ multiplex PCR; TCRdb keeps in-frame clones, though not all of them. The data contain more than 50,000 clones, 65% to 80% of them singletons. Sequenced sample: PBMCs. Receptors were obtained from a man aged 35 to 55 in good health and CMV-seropositive. Each CDR3 is given with its conserved first and last residue. D genes are given only for firm matches. Where a row states a size, it is once, few, many or the class of an expanded clone; other rows omit it.

d_call,j_call,cdr3_length,clone_size,v_call,cdr3_aa,cdr3_nt
.,TRBJ1-4,15,few,TRBV6-5,CASSSGGATNEKLFF,TGTGCCAGCAGTTCCGGTGGGGCGACTAATGAAAAACTGTTTTTT
.,TRBJ2-2,16,.,TRBV5-1,CASSLISTENTGELFF,TGCGCCAGCAGCTTGATTTCGACAGAGAACACCGGGGAGCTGTTTTTT
.,TRBJ2-5,16,.,TRBV4-1,CASSQDPGVGGETQYF,TGCGCCAGCAGCCAAGATCCGGGGGTCGGGGGAGAGACCCAGTACTTC
.,TRBJ2-5,15,.,TRBV5-1,CASTPAWGSQETQYF,TGCGCCAGCACCCCCGCGTGGGGCAGCCAAGAGACCCAGTACTTC
.,TRBJ1-1,13,medium-sized,TRBV19,CASSMSQNTEAFF,TGTGCCAGTAGTATGTCCCAGAACACTGAAGCTTTCTTT
TRBD1,TRBJ2-7,14,few,TRBV5-1,CASSSGQAPYEQYF,TGCGCCAGCAGCAGTGGACAGGCTCCCTACGAGCAGTACTTC
TRBD1,TRBJ2-7,15,.,TRBV6-6,CASSYSGTGPYEQYF,TGTGCCAGCAGTTACTCCGGGACAGGACCCTACGAGCAGTACTTC
.,TRBJ1-2,18,few,TRBV7-4,CASSFYPGFKIRHYGYTF,TGTGCCAGCAGCTTTTATCCGGGTTTCAAAATCCGCCACTATGGCTACACCTTC
.,TRBJ1-2,12,.,TRBV30,CAWSVSPDGYTF,TGTGCCTGGAGTGTCTCACCAGATGGCTACACCTTC
.,TRBJ2-3,14,.,TRBV6-6,CASSRDRSTDTQYF,TGTGCCAGCAGCCGAGACAGGTCCACAGATACGCAGTATTTT
TRBD1,TRBJ2-6,15,once,TRBV29-1,CSVPGTGVGANVLTF,TGCAGCGTTCCCGGGACAGGGGTCGGGGCCAACGTCCTGACTTTC
.,TRBJ2-5,15,.,TRBV5-5,CASSLVGHRQETQYF,TGTGCCAGCAGCTTGGTGGGACATCGACAAGAGACCCAGTACTTC
.,TRBJ2-7,14,.,TRBV25-1,CASRGGRARDEQYF,TGTGCCAGCAGGGGGGGAAGGGCTCGCGACGAGCAGTACTTC
.,TRBJ1-2,12,few,TRBV7-9,CASSLDSSGYTF,TGTGCCAGCAGCCTAGATAGTTCGGGCTACACCTTC
TRBD1,TRBJ2-1,19,few,TRBV4-3,CASSQDGGWGQGAVDEQFF,TGCGCCAGCAGCCAAGATGGGGGTTGGGGACAGGGGGCGGTGGATGAGCAGTTCTTC
.,TRBJ2-7,11,.,TRBV30,CAMRTQGEQYF,TGTGCCATGAGGACCCAGGGCGAGCAGTACTTC
TRBD1,TRBJ2-1,15,.,TRBV18,CASSPLEGQGTEQFF,TGTGCCAGCTCACCACTTGAGGGACAGGGTACTGAGCAGTTCTTC
TRBD1,TRBJ2-5,15,.,TRBV25-1,CASSAWDRDQETQYF,TGTGCCAGCAGTGCCTGGGACAGGGACCAAGAGACCCAGTACTTC
.,TRBJ2-7,11,.,TRBV29-1,CSVGGGGEQYF,TGCAGCGTTGGGGGAGGGGGCGAGCAGTACTTC
TRBD2,TRBJ2-3,15,.,TRBV30,CAWSGAGFSTDTQYF,TGTGCCTGGAGTGGAGCGGGGTTTAGCACAGATACGCAGTATTTT
TRBD1,TRBJ2-7,16,.,TRBV7-9,CASSSTQGAQSYEQYF,TGTGCCAGCAGCTCGACACAGGGGGCTCAATCCTACGAGCAGTACTTC
.,TRBJ2-5,13,once,TRBV7-9,CASTPRGSETQYF,TGTGCCAGCACCCCTAGGGGTTCCGAGACCCAGTACTTC
.,TRBJ2-3,11,.,TRBV18,CASSPQGAQYF,TGTGCCAGCTCACCACAGGGGGCGCAGTATTTT
.,TRBJ1-6,17,.,TRBV5-6,CASSSAGTSSYNSPLHF,TGTGCCAGCAGCTCGGCAGGCACGAGCTCCTATAATTCACCCCTCCACTTT
.,TRBJ1-3,16,few,TRBV4-3,CASSQESGFSGNTIYF,TGCGCCAGCAGCCAAGAATCGGGGTTTTCTGGAAACACCATATATTTT
.,TRBJ1-1,13,.,TRBV30,CAWSNGGYTEAFF,TGTGCCTGGAGTAACGGGGGTTACACTGAAGCTTTCTTT
.,TRBJ1-3,15,few,TRBV5-4,CASSAGGVNGNTIYF,TGTGCCAGCAGCGCCGGAGGGGTTAATGGAAACACCATATATTTT
.,TRBJ2-7,14,.,TRBV30,CAWSSRASGGEQYF,TGTGCCTGGAGTTCCCGGGCCTCAGGAGGCGAGCAGTACTTC